This entry is about one T cell receptor (beta chain). This sample is drawn from a study of blood T cell repertoires in COVID-19. Assay: immunoSEQ multiplex PCR; the TCRdb copy retains only in-frame clones and omits some. This table has 200,000 to 250,000 clones, roughly 84% appearing once. This CDR3 has 16 amino acids. Germline V gives CDR1 MDHEN, CDR2 SYDVKM. Deletions cut 4 bases from V and 8 bases from J, with 21 bases between. The V call is TRBV28, the J call TRBJ1-5; D is perhaps TRBD1 (6 bases). Sequenced input: peripheral blood. This TCR was recovered from a woman older than 75 with acute or convalescent COVID-19. The CDR3 spells CASSSSGQSPLKPQHF. The CDR3 coding sequence is TGTGCCAGCAGTTCAAGTGGACAGTCTCCCCTTAAGCCCCAGCATTTT.